These T cell receptor beta chains were read from a single sample in a study of CD8 T cells in ankylosing spondylitis. TCRdb ran MiXCR on the 5' RACE reads and lists one entry per CDR3 protein. The sample includes around 340,000 distinct CDR3 sequences, approximately 20% of them seen just once. Sequencing was carried out using blood, either unsorted or a sorted T cell fraction (not recorded which). The receptor source for this set is a male donor with ankylosing spondylitis or in good health (not recorded which). Both conserved end residues are part of each CDR3. A D gene is named only where the DNA matches it firmly. The size entry is marked missing in some rows and otherwise reads once, few, many or a size class.

clone_size | j_call | d_call | v_call | cdr3_nt | cdr3_aa
few | TRBJ2-1 | - | TRBV30 | TGTGCCTGGAGTGAAGTACAAGACCCTAGCTCCTACAATGAGCAGTTCTTC | CAWSEVQDPSSYNEQFF
- | TRBJ2-1 | TRBD1 | TRBV20-1 | TGCAGTGCCCCAGGCCGGGACAGGGCGTACAATGAGCAGTTCTTC | CSAPGRDRAYNEQFF
- | TRBJ2-2 | - | TRBV20-1 | TGCAGTGCTGAGGGGGATCACTGGGGGGAGAACACCGGGGAGCTGTTTTTT | CSAEGDHWGENTGELFF
few | TRBJ2-6 | - | TRBV11-2 | TGTGCCAGCAGCTTAGGGGGCTATGGGGCCAACGTCCTGACTTTC | CASSLGGYGANVLTF
few | TRBJ2-7 | TRBD1 | TRBV28 | TGTGCCAGCAGTTTATTACCAGGGGGACACGAGCAGTACTTC | CASSLLPGGHEQYF
many | TRBJ2-1 | - | TRBV25-1 | TGTGCCAGCAGTGAACCCGGGTTAAAGGACGGGTCCTACAATGAGCAGTTCTTC | CASSEPGLKDGSYNEQFF
many | TRBJ2-3 | - | TRBV29-1 | TGCAGCGTTGCCGGTCCCAACACAGATACGCAGTATTTT | CSVAGPNTDTQYF
- | TRBJ2-7 | TRBD1 | TRBV9 | TGTGCCAGCAGCCTAGGACAGGGGGCTCACTACGAGCAGTACTTC | CASSLGQGAHYEQYF
few | TRBJ2-2 | TRBD1 | TRBV10-3 | TGTGCCATCAGTAGCTCGGGACAGGGTTGGGCCGGGGAGCTGTTTTTT | CAISSSGQGWAGELFF
- | TRBJ2-7 | - | TRBV6-1 | TGTGCCAGCAGCAAAACAGGAGGACCCTACGAGCAGTACTTC | CASSKTGGPYEQYF
few | TRBJ2-3 | - | TRBV4-2 | TGTGCCGGCTCACCCAGCGGCGGGACAGATACGCAGTATTTT | CAGSPSGGTDTQYF
- | TRBJ2-7 | TRBD1 | TRBV29-1 | TGCAGCGTGGCCGACAGGGGGCGGGAGCAGTACTTC | CSVADRGREQYF
few | TRBJ1-2 | - | TRBV3-1 | TGTGCCAGCAGCCAAGCAAGAGAGGACTATGGCTACACCTTC | CASSQAREDYGYTF
- | TRBJ1-6 | - | TRBV5-6 | TGTGCCAGCAGCTCAGGGACTCCCTCCAGGGCCCTCCACTTT | CASSSGTPSRALHF
few | TRBJ2-2 | - | TRBV7-3 | TGTGCCAGCAGCCTTCGGGAGCTTATGAGGGAGCTGTTTTTT | CASSLRELMRELFF
- | TRBJ2-7 | - | TRBV7-9 | TGTGCCAGCAGCCCTCCCCGGGGGCGCCACTACGAGCAGTACTTC | CASSPPRGRHYEQYF
- | TRBJ2-1 | TRBD2 | TRBV7-6 | TGTGCCAGCAGCGGACTAGCGGGGGGGCTTTCCTACAATGAGCAGTTCTTC | CASSGLAGGLSYNEQFF
few | TRBJ2-2 | TRBD1 | TRBV2 | TGTGCCAGCAGGGCTTACAGGGACAGGGTGTTTTTT | CASRAYRDRVFF
- | TRBJ2-7 | TRBD1 | TRBV7-8 | TGTGCCAGCAGTTTAGGGTCTGGACAGGGGAAGCAGTACTTC | CASSLGSGQGKQYF
- | TRBJ2-1 | TRBD1 | TRBV11-1 | TGTGCCAGCAGGACGACAGGGAGCTCCTACAATGAGCAGTTCTTC | CASRTTGSSYNEQFF
many | TRBJ2-7 | TRBD1 | TRBV7-9 | TGTGCCAGCAGCCCCCCAGGGGGCGACGAGCAGTACTTC | CASSPPGGDEQYF
few | TRBJ2-7 | - | TRBV21-1 | TGTGCCAGCAGCACCGGGACAGGGGTCTACGAGCAGTACTTC | CASSTGTGVYEQYF
few | TRBJ2-1 | - | TRBV12-3/TRBV12-4 | TGTGCCAGCAGTTGGGGCAGGGTGAATGAGCAGTTCTTC | CASSWGRVNEQFF
few | TRBJ2-5 | - | TRBV9 | TGTGCCAGCAGCCCCCAGGGGGGCATCACGGAGACCCAGTACTTC | CASSPQGGITETQYF
- | TRBJ1-4 | - | TRBV5-5 | TGTGCCAGCAGCTTCATGGTTGTAGCTAATGAAAAACTGTTTTTT | CASSFMVVANEKLFF
- | TRBJ2-3 | TRBD2 | TRBV3-1 | TGTGCCAGCAGGAAATTAGCGGGGGCTAGCACAGATACGCAGTATTTT | CASRKLAGASTDTQYF
- | TRBJ2-3 | TRBD2 | TRBV3-1 | TGTGCCAGCAGCCAACCGGGACTAGCGAAATCAGATACGCAGTATTTT | CASSQPGLAKSDTQYF
- | TRBJ1-1 | TRBD1 | TRBV20-1 | TGCAGTGCTACCGGACAGGGAAACACTGAAGCTTTCTTT | CSATGQGNTEAFF
- | TRBJ1-5 | TRBD1 | TRBV12-3/TRBV12-4 | TGTGCCAGCAGTGGGACCGGGACAGGGGGCCGCAATCAGCCCCAGCATTTT | CASSGTGTGGRNQPQHF
few | TRBJ2-1 | TRBD2 | TRBV3-1 | TGTGCCAGCAGCCCACCGGGACTAGCGGACTTATCCTACAATGAGCAGTTCTTC | CASSPPGLADLSYNEQFF
few | TRBJ2-1 | - | TRBV7-7 | TGTGCCAGCAGCTTAGCCCAGCGCGGGGAGCAGTTCTTC | CASSLAQRGEQFF
- | TRBJ1-1 | - | TRBV7-6 | TGTGCCAGCAGGAAGGGGGGAGGGGACACTGAAGCTTTCTTT | CASRKGGGDTEAFF
- | TRBJ2-7 | - | TRBV15 | TGTGCCACCAGCCTAGAGTCCTACGAGCAGTACTTC | CATSLESYEQYF